This T cell receptor (beta chain) was sequenced for a study of cytomegalovirus exposure and HLA in healthy donors. Profiling relied on immunoSEQ multiplex PCR, and the TCRdb table lists in-frame clones only, not all of them. This sample has 150,000 to 200,000 clones; nearly 90% occur once, and the top ten carry approximately 10%. Trimming at V came to 6 bases and at J to 8 bases, leaving 5 bases not matched to a gene. The germline gives CDR1 WNHNN, CDR2 SYGVQD (reference sequence). This CDR3 is 13 amino acids long. Sequences were obtained from PBMCs. The origin of this receptor is a woman under 30 in good health and CMV-seropositive. The genes are TRBV10-1 and TRBJ2-4; TRBD1 matches at 9 bases. The CDR3 reads CASSRTGVDIQYF. CDR3 bases: TGCGCCAGCAGCCGGACAGGGGTCGACATTCAGTACTTC.